A selection of T cell receptor beta chains follows, all from one sample in a study of PD-1 blockade in classical Hodgkin lymphoma. TCRdb's copy holds only in-frame clones and misses some; the assay was immunoSEQ multiplex PCR. This sample has fewer than 8,000 clones, with approximately 73% found just once. The material sequenced was CD8+ T cells from blood, taken before the fourth cycle of nivolumab. The source is a human donor with classical Hodgkin lymphoma. The CDR3 runs from the conserved cysteine through the conserved F or W. D genes are given only for firm matches. The size field is filled for only some rows; it gives once, few, many or a size class.

>TRBV7-9|NA|NA|TRBJ2-5
CASSLLFRGAETQYF
TGTGCCAGCAGCTTATTGTTCCGGGGTGCGGAGACCCAGTACTTC
>TRBV11-2|NA|TRBD1|TRBJ2-7
CASSDTGDNSYEQYF
TGTGCCAGCAGTGATACAGGGGATAACTCCTACGAGCAGTACTTC
>TRBV2|NA|TRBD1|TRBJ2-1
CASRVDRRSYNEQFF
TGTGCCAGCAGGGTGGACAGGCGCTCCTACAATGAGCAGTTCTTC
>TRBV7-9|NA|NA|TRBJ1-4
CAVRGDEKLFF
TGTGCCGTGAGGGGTGATGAAAAACTGTTTTTT
>TRBV7-8|few|NA|TRBJ2-1
CASSFPPGAMDEQFF
TGTGCCAGCAGCTTCCCGCCTGGCGCGATGGATGAGCAGTTCTTC
>TRBV27|NA|NA|TRBJ1-6
CASSSTTGFSPLHF
TGTGCCAGCAGTTCGACGACAGGTTTCTCACCCCTCCACTTT
>TRBV30|once|NA|TRBJ2-3
CAWNKGLGTDTQYF
TGTGCCTGGAACAAGGGCTTGGGTACAGATACGCAGTATTTT
>TRBV27|NA|TRBD1|TRBJ2-1
CASSFVQGAGSYNEQFF
TGTGCCAGCAGTTTCGTTCAGGGGGCTGGCTCCTACAATGAGCAGTTCTTC
>TRBV15|NA|NA|TRBJ2-7
CATSRDDWAATYEQYF
TGTGCCACCAGCAGAGATGATTGGGCAGCTACCTACGAGCAGTACTTC
>TRBV7-2|few|TRBD1|TRBJ1-1
CASSPGQGYGTEAFF
TGTGCCAGCAGCCCGGGACAGGGCTATGGCACTGAAGCTTTCTTT
>TRBV7-6|few|TRBD1|TRBJ2-5
CASSEQGGGVETQYF
TGTGCCAGCAGCGAACAGGGGGGCGGAGTGGAGACCCAGTACTTC
>TRBV27|NA|TRBD2|TRBJ2-1
CASKQGLGPYNEQFF
TGTGCCAGCAAACAGGGACTAGGACCATACAATGAGCAGTTCTTC
>TRBV5-5|NA|NA|TRBJ1-3
CASSLLGDQNTIYF
TGTGCCAGCAGCTTGTTAGGAGACCAAAACACCATATATTTT
>TRBV5-5|once|TRBD1|TRBJ2-2
CASSAQGAEWVYTGELFF
TGTGCCAGCAGCGCACAGGGGGCGGAGTGGGTTTACACCGGGGAGCTGTTTTTT
>TRBV7-9|NA|NA|TRBJ2-7
CASSSPPIPSGYEQYF
TGTGCCAGCAGCTCTCCCCCTATCCCCAGCGGCTACGAGCAGTACTTC
>TRBV18|NA|NA|TRBJ1-6
CASSPRTQAPNSPLHF
TGTGCCAGCTCACCAAGAACCCAGGCTCCAAATTCACCCCTCCACTTT
>TRBV27|NA|NA|TRBJ1-4
CASGLRGVNEKLFF
TGTGCCAGCGGTCTCAGGGGAGTAAATGAAAAACTGTTTTTT
>TRBV2|NA|NA|TRBJ2-1
CASSAGDTYNEQFF
TGTGCCAGCAGTGCAGGGGATACCTACAATGAGCAGTTCTTC
>TRBV4-1|NA|NA|TRBJ2-3
CASSQEWPDTQYF
TGCGCCAGCAGCCAAGAATGGCCGGATACGCAGTATTTT
>TRBV5-6|once|NA|TRBJ2-7
CASSLLKDFMYEQYF
TGTGCCAGCAGCTTGTTGAAAGATTTTATGTACGAGCAGTACTTC
>TRBV2|few|NA|TRBJ2-5
CASSVPGLQETQYF
TGTGCCAGCAGTGTTCCAGGACTCCAAGAGACCCAGTACTTC
>TRBV13|NA|NA|TRBJ2-2
CASSPEGAGGELFF
TGTGCCAGCAGCCCAGAAGGCGCGGGCGGGGAGCTGTTTTTT
>TRBV27|NA|TRBD1|TRBJ1-1
CASSLAIQGGRAEAFF
TGTGCCAGCAGTTTAGCAATACAGGGGGGAAGGGCTGAAGCTTTCTTT
>TRBV29-1|once|TRBD2|TRBJ2-7
CSVAAGEDGEQYF
TGCAGCGTTGCAGCGGGGGAGGATGGCGAGCAGTACTTC
>TRBV11-2|NA|TRBD1|TRBJ2-5
CASSLFPTGEETQYF
TGTGCCAGCAGCTTATTCCCCACAGGGGAAGAGACCCAGTACTTC